Given below is one TCR beta chain in context. Its matching antigen is unknown. This entry is derived from a study of blood T cells in healthy people across ages. Germline assignment: CDR1 DFQATT and CDR2 SNEGSKA (reference sequence). Trimming shortened V by 8 bases and J by 0 bases, and 7 bases separated the two germline ends. This CDR3 contains 11 residues. Study observations and caveats: Long-lived donors exceeded aged donors in naive CD4+ cells and diversity. PBMCs went unsorted, and a conclusive naive versus antigen-experienced comparison was therefore prevented.

Next came a second PCR, run for about 7 to 12 cycles, which used a sample-barcoded 5' primer along with a J-beta primer mix. Every molecule of cDNA carried a tag from a template-switch adaptor with 12 random nucleotides. TCRdb called the 5' RACE reads again in MiXCR, with one record for every CDR3 protein. The sample holds 1.5 million to 2 million distinct CDR3 sequences, about two fifths seen once. Sequencing was done on a sample of blood. This receptor was identified in a human donor in good health. The V gene is TRBV20-1, the J gene TRBJ1-2; D is undetermined. The CDR3, as DNA: TGCAGTTTAGGATCTAACTATGGCTACACCTTC. Translating it yields CSLGSNYGYTF.